One sample yielded the 9 T cell receptor beta chains listed below, sequenced in a study of T cell repertoires in cytomegalovirus infection. Their antigens remain unidentified. In TCRdb, the reads were re-called with MiXCR into one record per CDR3 protein. The table includes about 150,000 distinct CDR3 sequences, roughly 32% detected once. Sequenced here: CD8+ T cells from cultured PBMCs, sampled from culture after CMV antigen stimulation. The receptor set was obtained from a human donor in good health (CMV status not recorded). Some clones in this sample may be carry-over from other donors' samples.

This clonotype was counted only a few times. The J gene is TRBJ2-3, the V gene TRBV6-5; no reliable D call. The V end lost 2 bases, the J end lost 6 bases, and 12 bases lay between the germline ends. The germline gives CDR1 MNHEY, CDR2 SVGAGI. There are 14 residues in the CDR3. CDR3 bases: TGTGCCAGCAGTTACGATCCTCTCAGCGATACGCAGTATTTT. Translation gives CASSYDPLSDTQYF.

This clonotype showed up just once. The chain combines TRBV4-1 with TRBJ2-1; D remains unclear. The CDR3 has 16 residues. Germline V lookup: CDR1 MGHRA, CDR2 YSYEKL. Trimming took 3 bases from V and 0 from J, leaving 12 bases between them. CDR3 DNA sequence: TGCGCCAGCAGCCAGCAATCCTGGGCCTCCTACAATGAGCAGTTCTTC. This gives the protein CASSQQSWASYNEQFF.

This clonotype showed up many times. The chain has TRBV2 and TRBJ2-3; D uncertain. The V gene lost 4 bases and the J gene lost 12 bases, with 14 bases spanning the gap. The length of the CDR3 is 12 residues. CDR1 is SNHLY, CDR2 FYNNEI, per germline. The CDR3 spells CASSAREPLQYF. Written as DNA, the CDR3 is TGTGCCAGCAGTGCCAGAGAGCCTCTCCAGTATTTT.

A remark on this clonotype: This may be a read error: a much more frequent sequence differs by one nucleotide. The CDR3 sequence is CASSNSNQPQHF. Here the CDR3 DNA reads TGTGCCAGCAGTAATAGCAATCAGCCCCAGCATTTT. The rearrangement joins TRBV6-6 to TRBJ1-5; no clear D. Germline CDR1 MNHNY, CDR2 SVGAGI (reference sequence). Trimming took 5 bases from V and 0 from J, leaving 2 bases between them. The CDR3 covers 12 residues.

The chain uses TRBV2 and TRBJ2-7; unclear D gene. The V gene lost 8 bases and the J gene lost 2 bases, with 13 bases spanning the gap. Germline CDR1 SNHLY, CDR2 FYNNEI. This CDR3 contains 13 residues. The CDR3 region has the DNA TGTGCCAGCCTACAGCGTACAACCTACGAGCAGTACTTC. As protein: CASLQRTTYEQYF. The complete variable domain, with remaining parts taken from reference TRBV2 and TRBJ2-7, reads EPEVTQTPSHQVTQMGQEVILRCVPISNHLYFYWYRQILGQKVEFLVSFYNNEISEKSEIFDDQFSVERPDGSNFTLKIRSTKLEDSAMYFCASLQRTTYEQYFGPGTRLTVT.

Many counts were recorded for this clonotype. This chain connects TRBV11-3 to TRBJ2-1, with D perhaps matching TRBD2 (6 bases). The CDR3 extends over 14 amino acids. The V gene lost 3 bases and the J gene lost 8 bases, with 14 bases spanning the gap. Germline CDR1 is SGHNT and CDR2 is YENEEA. The CDR3 DNA follows: TGTGCCAGCAGCTTGAGTGGCGGGGCCGATGAGCAGTTCTTC. Its translation is CASSLSGGADEQFF.

This chain joins TRBV5-6 and TRBJ2-7; D perhaps matches TRBD2 (5 bases). Germline V gene data show CDR1 as SGHDT and CDR2 as YYEEEE. There are 14 residues in the CDR3. Trimming took off 0 bases at V and 4 bases at J, with 11 bases between the two ends. CDR3 nucleotides: TGTGCCAGCAGCTTGGCCCTAGCCAGGTACGAGCAGTACTTC. It codes for CASSLALARYEQYF. The complete variable domain, with remaining parts taken from reference TRBV5-6 and TRBJ2-7, reads DAGVTQSPTHLIKTRGQQVTLRCSPKSGHDTVSWYQQALGQGPQFIFQYYEEEERQRGNFPDRFSGHQFPNYSSELNVNALLLGDSALYLCASSLALARYEQYFGPGTRLTVT.

This clonotype has just a few counts. The chain has TRBV7-2 and TRBJ2-7, with 7 bases lining up with TRBD2. V was clipped by 5 bases and J by 4 bases; unmatched bases: 8. The germline CDR1 and CDR2 sequences are SGHTA and FQGNSA. The length of the CDR3 is 14 residues. In nucleotides, the CDR3 is TGTGCCAGCAGCGGAGGGGACTACTCTTACGAGCAGTACTTC. It specifies CASSGGDYSYEQYF.

Concerning this clonotype: One end of the junction varies from germline; a read error may be responsible. The V and J genes are TRBV20-1 and TRBJ2-1, with D maybe TRBD2 (7 bases). This CDR3 region has 12 residues. CDR1 and CDR2 (germline): DFQATT, SNEGSKA (reference sequence). CDR3 in amino acids: CSARGGANEQFF. CDR3 nucleotides: TGTAGTGCTAGAGGGGGGGCGAATGAGCAGTTCTTC.